These 3 T cell receptor beta chains came from one sample sequenced in a study of blood T cell repertoires in COVID-19. Some clones are missing from TCRdb's copy, which holds only in-frame ones; the method was immunoSEQ multiplex PCR. Of 250,000 to 350,000 clones in the sample, about 89% were seen once. What was sequenced was peripheral blood. The receptor source for this set is a middle-aged woman who had recovered from COVID-19.

V usage is TRBV21-1 and J usage is TRBJ2-5; the D call of TRBD2 is as the table states it, not checked on the DNA. TRBV21-1 is a pseudogene locus. CDR3 length: 15 amino acids. CDR3 in DNA: TGTGCCAGCAGCAAATGGGAGCGGGAGAAGGTGACCCAGTACTTC. As protein: CASSKWEREKVTQYF.

The rearrangement joins TRBV4-1 to TRBJ2-7; 8 bases fit TRBD1. The ends lost 3 bases at V and 4 bases at J; junction bases unmatched: 20. This CDR3 region has 19 residues. The germline gives CDR1 MGHRA, CDR2 YSYEKL. This CDR3 is CASSQASDGTGRLTYEQYF. The CDR3 DNA sequence: TGCGCCAGCAGCCAGGCGTCGGACGGGACAGGCCGGTTAACGTACGAGCAGTACTTC.

This clone showed up just once. The chain recombines TRBV28 with TRBJ1-4; 7 bases are a match to TRBD1. The CDR3 sequence is 14 residues long. J was trimmed by 4 bases and V by 3 bases; bases with no gene match: 2. The germline CDR1 and CDR2 sequences are MDHEN and SYDVKM. The CDR3 nucleotides read TGTGCCAGCAGTTTGGACAGGTTTAATGAAAAACTGTTTTTT. This gives the protein CASSLDRFNEKLFF. Drawing the rest from reference TRBV28 and TRBJ1-4, the complete variable domain is DVKVTQSSRYLVKRTGEKVFLECVQDMDHENMFWYRQDPGLGLRLIYFSYDVKMKEKGDIPEGYSVSREKKERFSLILESASTNQTSMYLCASSLDRFNEKLFFGSGTQLSVL.